This T cell receptor (beta chain) derives from a study of cytotoxic CD8 clonotypes in ibrutinib-treated CLL. The assay was immunoSEQ multiplex PCR, and TCRdb's table has in-frame clones only and misses some. The sample lists about 270,000 clones, approximately 76% seen once, with roughly 6% in the top ten. This CDR3 has 15 residues. V lost 4 bases and J lost 3, with 13 bases in between. Germline loops: CDR1 MNHEY, CDR2 SVGAGI. The clonotype was recovered from a human donor with chronic lymphocytic leukemia. The chain links TRBV6-5 to TRBJ2-1, with a tentative D call TRBD2 (6 bases). The sequences come from PBMCs, collected at disease progression, from a patient treated with ibrutinib. The CDR3 DNA reads TGTGCCAGCAGTTCTCGCAGACTAGACTACAATGAGCAGTTCTTC. Residues: CASSSRRLDYNEQFF.